This T cell receptor (beta chain) was recovered during a study of molecular identifiers for immune sequencing clone quantification. Study as a whole: Sequencing covered four of five parts into which replicate RNA from around 20,000 or 100,000 naive CD8 cells was split.

TCRdb analysed the PCR reads with MiXCR anew, one entry per CDR3 protein. In the table there are 460,000 or so distinct CDR3 sequences, about 21% of which are singletons. Sorted naive CD8 T cells were those defined as CD8+CD4-CCR7+CD45RA+. This clonotype was picked up a small number of times. The germline gives CDR1 DFQATT, CDR2 SNEGSKA (reference sequence). This CDR3 comprises 15 residues. Losses at the gene ends were 0 bases for V and 2 bases for J; bases not matched to a gene: 4. Sequencing was carried out using naive CD8+ T cells from blood, with Jurkat cell RNA spiked in. Subset given: FACS-sorted CD8+CD4-CCR7+CD45RA+ naive T cells. The TCR originated in a human donor in good health. Some libraries in this study had Jurkat cell RNA spiked in. This chain connects TRBV20-1 to TRBJ2-3, with TRBD2 matching over 8 bases. The CDR3 bases are TGCAGTGCTAGAGATCTAGCGGGTCACACAGATACGCAGTATTTT. Its translation is CSARDLAGHTDTQYF.